These T cell receptor beta chains were read from a single sample in a study of radiotherapy plus CTLA-4 blockade in lung cancer. TCRdb's table, derived via immunoSEQ multiplex PCR, lists solely in-frame clones and lacks some. The table lists around 70,000 clones, 70% to 80% of them singletons. The specimen comprised peripheral blood, sampled from a patient treated with radiotherapy plus ipilimumab. The receptors shown here come from a human donor with non-small cell lung cancer whose response to radiotherapy plus ipilimumab could not be evaluated. Some clones in this sample may be carry-over from other donors' samples. Both conserved end residues are part of each CDR3. Each record gives: V gene, D gene, J gene, clone size, CDR3 protein, CDR3 DNA. A D gene is named only where the DNA matches it firmly. Where a row states a size, it is once, few, many or the class of an expanded clone; other rows omit it.

TRBV7-2	TRBD1	TRBJ2-7	-	CASSLGQDSYEQYF	TGTGCCAGCAGCCTTGGACAGGACTCCTACGAGCAGTACTTC
TRBV7-2	-	TRBJ2-2	-	CASGHGQGTTGELFF	TGTGCCAGCGGACATGGGCAGGGGACCACCGGGGAGCTGTTTTTT
TRBV27	-	TRBJ1-3	-	CASSFARDSGNTIYF	TGTGCCAGCAGTTTCGCTCGAGATTCTGGAAACACCATATATTTT
TRBV2	TRBD1	TRBJ2-2	-	CASSRTGPGELFF	TGTGCCAGCAGTAGGACAGGGCCCGGGGAGCTGTTTTTT
TRBV5-1	TRBD2	TRBJ2-6	once	CASSRGSGGYLGEANVLTF	TGCGCCAGCAGCCGGGGGAGCGGGGGGTATCTAGGGGAGGCCAACGTCCTGACTTTC
TRBV6-5	TRBD1	TRBJ1-6	few	CASSYGSGGSSPLHF	TGTGCCAGCAGTTACGGGTCAGGGGGTAGTTCACCCCTCCACTTT
TRBV25-1	-	TRBJ1-6	-	CASSEGSQGNDSPLHF	TGTGCCAGCAGTGAGGGGTCGCAGGGAAATGATTCACCCCTCCACTTT
TRBV21-1	-	TRBJ2-1	-	CASSIHGTSSYNEQFF	TGTGCCAGCAGCATACATGGGACTAGCTCCTACAATGAGCAGTTCTTC
TRBV7-8	-	TRBJ1-2	few	CASSQMRGSSYGYTF	TGTGCCAGCAGCCAAATGCGGGGGAGTAGCTATGGCTACACCTTC
TRBV7-3	-	TRBJ2-2	-	CASSLISFGVSNTGELFF	TGTGCCAGCAGCTTAATAAGTTTCGGGGTGTCGAACACCGGGGAGCTGTTTTTT
TRBV6-6	TRBD1	TRBJ2-7	-	CASRSGQEIYEQYF	TGTGCCAGCAGATCAGGACAGGAAATATACGAGCAGTACTTC